A selection of T cell receptor beta chains follows, all from one sample in a study of shared clonotypes between healthy human individuals. The repertoire was sequenced with immunoSEQ multiplex PCR; TCRdb's copy has only in-frame clones and lacks some. The sample comprises nearly 750,000 clones, roughly 72% of which are singletons, and less than 2% rests with the top ten. Material for sequencing was memory CD4+ T cells sorted from blood. These receptor sequences come from a woman aged 25-40 years in good health. Both conserved end residues are part of each CDR3. The D gene is left open where the match is weak. Size tells how often a clone was seen (once, few, many) or the class of an expanded clone, and some rows leave it out.

v_call	clone_size	j_call	d_call	cdr3_nt	cdr3_aa
TRBV29-1	.	TRBJ2-1	.	TGCAGCTTTCTTGTGCGGGCGAGCTCCTACAATGAGCAGTTCTTC	CSFLVRASSYNEQFF
TRBV2	few	TRBJ1-5	.	TGTGCCAGCAGTTTACAGGGCTTCAATCAGCCCCAGCATTTT	CASSLQGFNQPQHF
TRBV2	few	TRBJ1-1	.	TGTGCCAGCAGTGATCTCTCGGTTGCGGACACTGAAGCTTTCTTT	CASSDLSVADTEAFF
TRBV5-1	.	TRBJ2-1	.	TGCGCCAGCAGCCCCGACAGTGTCTCCTACAATGAGCAGTTCTTC	CASSPDSVSYNEQFF
TRBV28	.	TRBJ2-3	.	TGTGCCAGCAGTTTCAGGGGACGCACAGATACGCAGTATTTT	CASSFRGRTDTQYF
TRBV27	.	TRBJ2-7	TRBD2	TGTGCCAGCAGTTTAAAAGCGGGAGGGGCTTCCTACGAGCAGTACTTC	CASSLKAGGASYEQYF
TRBV5-1	.	TRBJ1-1	TRBD1	TGCGCCAGCTCGCAGGGGGCGCTGGGCACTGAAGCTTTCTTT	CASSQGALGTEAFF
TRBV6-1	many	TRBJ2-2	TRBD2	TGTGCCAGCAGACCTGGGACTACCTACACCGGGGAGCTGTTTTTT	CASRPGTTYTGELFF
TRBV10-1	.	TRBJ2-6	.	TGCGCCAGCAGTCCACAGGGCACAGGGGCCAACGTCCTGACTTTC	CASSPQGTGANVLTF
TRBV11-2	.	TRBJ1-3	TRBD1	TGTGCCAGCAGCTTAGTAGCAGGGGACAGTGGAAACACCATATATTTT	CASSLVAGDSGNTIYF
TRBV5-1	.	TRBJ2-1	.	TGCGCCAGCAGCGAAAGGTCGACACTTAATGAGCAGTTCTTC	CASSERSTLNEQFF
TRBV25-1	.	TRBJ2-7	.	TGTGCCAGCAGTACCCGCGATACCTACGAGCAGTACTTC	CASSTRDTYEQYF
TRBV5-1	.	TRBJ2-7	.	TGCGCCAGCAGCTACTCCTACGAGCAGTACTTC	CASSYSYEQYF
TRBV15	.	TRBJ2-7	.	TGTGCCACCAGCAGAGATCAGGACGGAAGCAGCGAGCAGTACTTC	CATSRDQDGSSEQYF
TRBV28	.	TRBJ2-3	.	TGTGCCAGCAGTTTATTACAGCTTTTCACAGATACGCAGTATTTT	CASSLLQLFTDTQYF
TRBV11-3	.	TRBJ2-7	.	TGTGCCAGCAGTAGGACAGTGGGCGCACAGTACGAGCAGTACTTC	CASSRTVGAQYEQYF
TRBV28	few	TRBJ1-1	.	TGTGCCAGCAGTCTGGGGGGCGGAATTAGGACTGAAGCTTTCTTT	CASSLGGGIRTEAFF
TRBV27	few	TRBJ1-1	.	TGTGCCAGCAGTTTATGGAGTCCTCCCACTGAAGCTTTCTTT	CASSLWSPPTEAFF
TRBV18	.	TRBJ2-7	TRBD1	TGTGCCAGCTCACCACCGCCCGGACAGGGTCCCCACGAGCAGTACTTC	CASSPPPGQGPHEQYF
TRBV6-5	.	TRBJ2-1	.	TGTGCCAGCAGTTACTCGAATCGAGCGCTGAGCAATGAGCAGTTCTTC	CASSYSNRALSNEQFF
TRBV4-1	.	TRBJ1-4	.	TGCGCCAGCAGCCAAGAGGGGGCACAGAATAATGAAAAACTGTTTTTT	CASSQEGAQNNEKLFF
TRBV5-1	.	TRBJ1-2	TRBD1	TGCGCCAGCAGCGCCGGGACAGGGGGAGTCTATGGCTACACCTTC	CASSAGTGGVYGYTF
TRBV18	few	TRBJ2-7	TRBD1	TGTGCCAGCTCACCACCCCCGGACAGGGGGCCCTACGAGCAGTACTTC	CASSPPPDRGPYEQYF
TRBV28	.	TRBJ1-2	TRBD1	TGTGCCAGCAGTTCCCGACAGGGAGCTAACTATGGCTACACCTTC	CASSSRQGANYGYTF
TRBV11-3	.	TRBJ2-1	TRBD2	TGTGCCAGCAGCTTAGACTCGGCTAGCGGGAGAAATGAGCAGTTCTTC	CASSLDSASGRNEQFF
TRBV7-7	.	TRBJ2-2	.	TGTGCCAGCAGCTTACGGCGAACCGGGGAGCTGTTTTTT	CASSLRRTGELFF
TRBV28	.	TRBJ2-1	TRBD2	TGTGCCAGCAAGGCTAGCGGGTCTTACAATGAGCAGTTCTTC	CASKASGSYNEQFF
TRBV11-3	.	TRBJ2-1	.	TGTGCCAGCAGCTTAGATGGGCAGGGTAGCTTGAATGAGCAGTTCTTC	CASSLDGQGSLNEQFF
TRBV7-8	.	TRBJ1-5	TRBD1	TGTGCCAGCACCGAATATAAGGGGGCGAAGCCCCAGCATTTT	CASTEYKGAKPQHF
TRBV5-5	many	TRBJ2-3	TRBD2	TGTGCCAGCAGCCCCGTTAGCGGGGGGCTCACAGATACGCAGTATTTT	CASSPVSGGLTDTQYF
TRBV5-1	.	TRBJ1-1	.	TGCGCCAGCAGCTTGGGGCAGGACACTGAAGCTTTCTTT	CASSLGQDTEAFF
TRBV28	.	TRBJ1-5	.	TGTGCCAGCAGTTTATGGACCCAGGGGATTCAGCCCCAGCATTTT	CASSLWTQGIQPQHF
TRBV29-1	few	TRBJ2-1	TRBD2	TGCAGCGTTGCCCCACCCGCGGGAGGACTCCACAATGAGCAGTTCTTC	CSVAPPAGGLHNEQFF
TRBV5-4	few	TRBJ2-3	TRBD1	TGTGCCAGCACACAGACAGGGGTGGTAGATACGCAGTATTTT	CASTQTGVVDTQYF
TRBV28	many	TRBJ1-2	TRBD1	TGTGCCAGCAGTTCACGACAGGGGCCTGCTAACTATGGCTACACCTTC	CASSSRQGPANYGYTF
TRBV10-2	.	TRBJ2-7	TRBD2	TGCGCCAGCAGCAGCGGGAGCAAGTACGAGCAGTACTTC	CASSSGSKYEQYF
TRBV19	.	TRBJ2-7	.	TGTGCCAGTAGTAATCCAGGAGCCTGGGAGCAGTACTTC	CASSNPGAWEQYF
TRBV11-2	.	TRBJ2-7	.	TGTGCCAGCAGCTTGCCTGGCTACGAGCAGTACTTC	CASSLPGYEQYF
TRBV25-1	.	TRBJ1-5	.	TGTGCCAGCAGTGTAGGGGCAGGGAAACAGCCCCAGCATTTT	CASSVGAGKQPQHF
TRBV6-5	few	TRBJ2-1	.	TGTGCCAGCAGTTACAACCAGGGACATGAGCAGTTCTTC	CASSYNQGHEQFF
TRBV28	.	TRBJ1-2	.	TGTGCCAGCAGTTTAGCCAGCTCCTATGGCTACACCTTC	CASSLASSYGYTF
TRBV19	.	TRBJ1-4	.	TGTGCCAGTAGTATAAAGGGTGGAAAACTGTTTTTT	CASSIKGGKLFF
TRBV28	.	TRBJ1-5	TRBD1	TGTGCCAGCAGTTTACAGGGGGGTCCCAATCAGCCCCAGCATTTT	CASSLQGGPNQPQHF
TRBV6-5	many	TRBJ1-1	.	TGTGCCAGCAGTTACGGCACTGAAGCTTTCTTT	CASSYGTEAFF
TRBV6-6	.	TRBJ2-5	TRBD2	TGTGCCAGCAGTGACCCTAGCGGGGGTATAGAGACCCAGTACTTC	CASSDPSGGIETQYF
TRBV7-8	.	TRBJ2-3	.	TGTGCCAGCAGCTTAGGGACAGCAGATACGCAGTATTTT	CASSLGTADTQYF
TRBV5-4	.	TRBJ1-1	TRBD1	TGTGCCAGCAGTCAGGGGGGCTTGGCCACTGAAGCTTTCTTT	CASSQGGLATEAFF
TRBV7-3	.	TRBJ2-2	.	TGTGCCAGCAGCATGCAGACCATACGTGTCACCGGGGAGCTGTTTTTT	CASSMQTIRVTGELFF
TRBV7-2	.	TRBJ1-1	TRBD1	TGTGCCAGCAGCCTGACAGGGGGATTGAGCACTGAAGCTTTCTTT	CASSLTGGLSTEAFF
TRBV4-1	.	TRBJ2-1	TRBD2	TGCGCCAGCAGCCTCGCCCCTAGAGGCGGGAGAGTTCCCAATGAGCAGTTCTTC	CASSLAPRGGRVPNEQFF
TRBV6-1	.	TRBJ1-5	TRBD1	TGTGCCAGCAGTGCCTCACAGGGGGCCCTTGCGGAGCCCCAGCATTTT	CASSASQGALAEPQHF
TRBV2	.	TRBJ2-7	.	TGTGCCAGCAGTGTTTCAAGGATTTCGTCCTACGAGCAGTACTTC	CASSVSRISSYEQYF
TRBV5-1	.	TRBJ1-5	.	TGCGCCAGCAGTGTGGAAGGAACTCAGCCCCAGCATTTT	CASSVEGTQPQHF
TRBV5-5	.	TRBJ2-5	.	TGTGCCAGCAGCCAACAGAGCCAAGAGACCCAGTACTTC	CASSQQSQETQYF
TRBV28	.	TRBJ2-7	TRBD2	TGTGCCAGCAGTTCCTTAGCGGGGGTGACCTACGAGCAGTACTTC	CASSSLAGVTYEQYF
TRBV19	.	TRBJ2-2	TRBD2	TGTGCCAGTAGCCGAGACTCCCACCTCTTAGCGGGAGTGGGTTACACCGGGGAGCTGTTTTTT	CASSRDSHLLAGVGYTGELFF